One sample yielded the 5 T cell receptor beta chains listed below, sequenced in a study of blood T cell repertoires in COVID-19. The method was immunoSEQ multiplex PCR; TCRdb's version includes in-frame clones alone and lacks a portion of them. The sample has around 60,000 clones; about four fifths are singletons. Sequencing used peripheral blood. These receptors originate from a man aged 55-75 years with COVID-19, enrolled during active disease.

The chain combines TRBV11-2 with TRBJ1-2, with D maybe TRBD1 (5 bases). CDR1 and CDR2 (germline): SGHAT, FQNNGV. V dropped 1 base and J dropped 1 base, with 7 bases sitting between them. The CDR3 runs to 14 residues. The CDR3 DNA reads TGTGCCAGCAGCTTAGGGGGGGATAACTATGGCTACACCTTC. This translates into CASSLGGDNYGYTF.

The chain carries TRBV5-1 and TRBJ2-2, with a tentative D call TRBD2 (6 bases). CDR3 length: 16 residues. Germline V gene data show CDR1 as SGHRS and CDR2 as YFSETQ. V was trimmed by 0 bases and J by 2 bases, leaving 11 bases between them. DNA for the CDR3: TGCGCCAGCAGCTTGGATGGAGGGGTTAACACCGGGGAGCTGTTTTTT. As protein: CASSLDGGVNTGELFF. The full variable domain, completed using reference TRBV5-1 and TRBJ2-2, is KAGVTQTPRYLIKTRGQQVTLSCSPISGHRSVSWYQQTPGQGLQFLFEYFSETQRNKGNFPGRFSGRQFSNSRSEMNVSTLELGDSALYLCASSLDGGVNTGELFFGEGSRLTVL.

The gene calls are TRBV6-5 and TRBJ1-2, with D perhaps matching TRBD1 (6 bases). This CDR3 comprises 15 residues. CDR1 is MNHEY, CDR2 SVGAGI, per germline. Trimming left V 6 bases short and J 3 bases short, with 17 bases between. This CDR3 reads CASRAYTDRDYGYTF. The CDR3 bases are TGTGCCAGCAGGGCGTACACGGACAGAGACTATGGCTACACCTTC.

The rearrangement joins TRBV4-2 to TRBJ1-4; 9 bases match TRBD1. CDR3 size: 15 residues. Germline V gives CDR1 LGHNA, CDR2 YNFKEQ. V shed 1 base and J 13 bases; nucleotides not matched to a gene: 10. The CDR3 is CASSQAGRQGEGLFF. CDR3 sequence (DNA): TGTGCCAGCAGCCAAGCTGGGAGACAGGGGGAAGGACTGTTTTTT.

This clone was seen a few times. J is TRBJ2-6 and V is TRBV29-1, with 7 bases identical to TRBD2. The CDR3 has 16 residues. Germline CDR1 is SQVTM and CDR2 is ANQGSEA. CDR3 nucleotide sequence: TGCACCACTTCTTCGGGGGGAGGCACTGGGGCCAACGTCCTGACTTTC. Its translation is CTTSSGGGTGANVLTF.